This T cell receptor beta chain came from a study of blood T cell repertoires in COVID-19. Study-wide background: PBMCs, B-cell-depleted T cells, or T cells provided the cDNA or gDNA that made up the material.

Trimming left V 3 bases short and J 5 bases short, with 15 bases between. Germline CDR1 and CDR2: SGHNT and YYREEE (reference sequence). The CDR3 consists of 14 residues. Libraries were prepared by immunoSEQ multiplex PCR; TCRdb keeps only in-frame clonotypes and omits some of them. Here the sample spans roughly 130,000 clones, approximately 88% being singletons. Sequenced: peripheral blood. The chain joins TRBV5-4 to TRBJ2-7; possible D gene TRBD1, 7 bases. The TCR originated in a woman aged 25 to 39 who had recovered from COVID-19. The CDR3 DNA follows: TGTGCCAGCAGCTCGCAGGGGGGTCTTGACGAGCAGTACTTC. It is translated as CASSSQGGLDEQYF.